Listed below are T cell receptor beta chains from one sample, sequenced in a study of T cell responses to AZD1222 COVID-19 vaccine. Clones were sequenced by immunoSEQ multiplex PCR, and TCRdb holds only the in-frame ones, with some missing. This table holds 50,000 to 65,000 clones, 80% to 90% found once. The sample in question was peripheral blood, obtained 28 days after the second AZD1222 dose. These receptors were obtained from an adult who received the AZD1222 COVID-19 vaccine. The conserved cysteine and the conserved F or W are not part of the CDR3 here.

TRBV28	TRBJ2-7	ASSLSRTGEQY
TRBV19	TRBJ1-6	ASSITGPNSPLH
TRBV6-1	TRBJ2-1	ASSEVGGHSYNEQF
TRBV7-2	TRBJ1-2	ASSLGMSGALGYT
TRBV5-4	TRBJ2-2	ASSLSRLNTGELF
TRBV7-9	TRBJ1-1	ASSLLTGDTEAF
TRBV29-1	TRBJ1-2	GIGGGDYGYT
TRBV2	TRBJ2-1	ASTWTANNEQF
TRBV18	TRBJ2-5	ASSLGSQETQY
TRBV19	TRBJ1-1	ASSVQGMNTEAF
TRBV10-3	TRBJ2-7	AISEPSGRYEQY
TRBV5-1	TRBJ2-1	ASSLAGAGDHNEQF
TRBV7-3	TRBJ2-2	ASSLTGAGELF
TRBV4-2	TRBJ1-2	ASSLTRGDSYGYT
TRBV9	TRBJ2-7	ASSAPTGGQY
TRBV3-1/TRBV3-2	TRBJ2-2	ASSLTEELF
TRBV3-1/TRBV3-2	TRBJ2-1	ASSQDRLTYEQF
TRBV24-1	TRBJ2-5	ATSDRGVAPHQETQY
TRBV27	TRBJ2-7	ASSPDRGEYQGSYEQY
TRBV4-2	TRBJ1-4	ASSPGVGQDNEKLF
TRBV29-1	TRBJ2-2	SASPAGTFNTGELF
TRBV28	TRBJ2-5	ASSVPGQGTETQY
TRBV11-2	TRBJ1-2	ASSLAGYGYT
TRBV19	TRBJ2-3	ASSGGRTDTQY
TRBV15	TRBJ1-5	ATSRDLGKGQPQH
TRBV5-6	TRBJ2-4	ASSSGDSPAKNIQY
TRBV4-1	TRBJ2-5	ASSLGAGQQETQY
TRBV29-1	TRBJ2-4	SVDAGGPGIQY
TRBV6-1	TRBJ1-5	ASSEGVWQGIDQPQH
TRBV6-6	TRBJ2-7	ASSVGLGYEQY
TRBV10-1	TRBJ2-3	ASSEASSGYNTDTQY